This is a list of T cell receptor beta chains from one sample in a study of cytomegalovirus exposure and HLA in healthy donors. Method: immunoSEQ multiplex PCR; TCRdb's copy keeps in-frame clones and lacks some. The sample has about 130,000 clones; roughly 15% are singletons. The sample was PBMCs. The receptors derive from a female donor in good health and CMV-seropositive. The CDR3 runs from the conserved cysteine through the conserved F or W. The D gene is left open where the match is weak. A row's size may be missing; if present it is once, few, many or a size class.

clone_size: .; j_call: TRBJ1-1; v_call: TRBV7-2; cdr3_length: 12; d_call: .; cdr3_nt: TGTGCCAGCAGCTTCTTTCAACGGGAAGCTTTCTTT; cdr3_aa: CASSFFQREAFF
clone_size: few; j_call: TRBJ1-5; v_call: TRBV27; cdr3_length: 13; d_call: .; cdr3_nt: TGTGCCAGCAGTTTACTAAGCCGGGGGCCCCAGCATTTT; cdr3_aa: CASSLLSRGPQHF
clone_size: .; j_call: TRBJ2-5; v_call: TRBV5-1; cdr3_length: 13; d_call: .; cdr3_nt: TGCGCCAGCAGCCCCGGGGTAGGGGAGACCCAGTACTTC; cdr3_aa: CASSPGVGETQYF
clone_size: few; j_call: TRBJ2-2; v_call: TRBV7-6; cdr3_length: 16; d_call: .; cdr3_nt: TGTGCCAGCAGCGATATTGACGGGGGTAGGGCCGGGGAGCTGTTTTTT; cdr3_aa: CASSDIDGGRAGELFF
clone_size: few; j_call: TRBJ2-3; v_call: TRBV9; cdr3_length: 16; d_call: .; cdr3_nt: TGTGCCAGCAGTTCAGGTGGGGGCTCGGTAACAGATACGCAGTATTTT; cdr3_aa: CASSSGGGSVTDTQYF
clone_size: .; j_call: TRBJ2-7; v_call: TRBV10-3; cdr3_length: 13; d_call: TRBD1; cdr3_nt: TGTGCCATCTCGAGGGACAGGGCCTACGAGCAGTACTTC; cdr3_aa: CAISRDRAYEQYF
clone_size: .; j_call: TRBJ1-2; v_call: TRBV9; cdr3_length: 13; d_call: .; cdr3_nt: TGTGCCAGCAGCGTAGACATTAACTATGGCTACACCTTC; cdr3_aa: CASSVDINYGYTF
clone_size: few; j_call: TRBJ2-1; v_call: TRBV9; cdr3_length: 17; d_call: TRBD2; cdr3_nt: TGTGCCAGCAGCGTAGTTCAAGCGGGGGACTCCTACAATGAGCAGTTCTTC; cdr3_aa: CASSVVQAGDSYNEQFF
clone_size: .; j_call: TRBJ2-1; v_call: TRBV9; cdr3_length: 15; d_call: TRBD2; cdr3_nt: TGTGCCAGCAGCGTAGGACTAGCGGAGGTGGTTGAGCAGTTCTTC; cdr3_aa: CASSVGLAEVVEQFF
clone_size: .; j_call: TRBJ2-7; v_call: TRBV27; cdr3_length: 16; d_call: TRBD2; cdr3_nt: TGTGCCAGCAGTTTAAGTTCAGGACTAGAATTCCACGAGCAGTACTTC; cdr3_aa: CASSLSSGLEFHEQYF
clone_size: .; j_call: TRBJ2-7; v_call: TRBV5-1; cdr3_length: 15; d_call: TRBD1; cdr3_nt: TGCGCCAGCAGCTTTGATTGGACAGGGGCCTACGAGCAGTACTTC; cdr3_aa: CASSFDWTGAYEQYF
clone_size: few; j_call: TRBJ2-7; v_call: TRBV28; cdr3_length: 13; d_call: TRBD1; cdr3_nt: TGTGCCACCACCGGGACAGGGGGCGTCGAGCAGTACTTC; cdr3_aa: CATTGTGGVEQYF
clone_size: .; j_call: TRBJ2-7; v_call: TRBV7-9; cdr3_length: 14; d_call: TRBD2; cdr3_nt: TGTGCCAGCCAGACGCTAGCGGCTGACTACGAGCAGTACTTC; cdr3_aa: CASQTLAADYEQYF
clone_size: few; j_call: TRBJ2-7; v_call: TRBV18; cdr3_length: 14; d_call: .; cdr3_nt: TGTGCCAGCTCACCAAGCGGCCGGGCCTACGAGCAGTACTTC; cdr3_aa: CASSPSGRAYEQYF